The 21 T cell receptor beta chains listed next were all sequenced from one sample in a study of cytomegalovirus exposure and HLA in healthy donors (dated by TCRdb to 2016 to 2017). The library was built by means of the immunoSEQ multiplex PCR assay. TCRdb stores this immuneACCESS table with in-frame sequences only. Part of the clones is absent; in the studies checked, under half of the shortfall reflects unresolved V genes, and no reason is known for the rest. The sample contains 70,000 to 80,000 clones, 94% of them found a single time. The ten most abundant clones make up under 4% of the sample. The sequenced sample consisted of PBMCs. The source of these receptors is a woman younger than 30 in good health and CMV-seropositive.

This chain links TRBV27 with TRBJ1-6; 8 bases agree with TRBD1. The ends lost 7 bases at V and 9 bases at J; junction bases unmatched: 8. The CDR3 runs 14 residues. Germline loops: CDR1 MNHEY, CDR2 SMNVEV (reference sequence). The CDR3 DNA reads TGTGCCAGCACGAGGACAGGGCTGGGTTCACCCCTCCACTTT. Protein sequence: CASTRTGLGSPLHF.

This chain joins TRBV28 and TRBJ2-3; maybe TRBD2 (6 bases). CDR1 and CDR2 from the germline V gene are MDHEN and SYDVKM. This CDR3 spans 16 amino acids. V gave up 5 bases and J gave up 2 bases, with 17 bases separating them. As DNA, the CDR3 is TGTGCCAGCAGTCGCCCGACTCGGCGGGACACAGATACGCAGTATTTT. Translation gives CASSRPTRRDTDTQYF.

The rearrangement joins TRBV2 to TRBJ1-1; 9 nucleotides match TRBD1. The CDR3 is made up of 17 amino acids. With 6 bases clipped from V and 3 bases from J, the junction kept 14 bases outside the gene matches. In germline, CDR1 is SNHLY, CDR2 FYNNEI. The CDR3 protein is CASSDLGTGGSYTEAFF. DNA of the CDR3: TGTGCCAGCAGCGACCTGGGTACAGGGGGCTCTTACACTGAAGCTTTCTTT.

This rearrangement joins TRBV4-2 to TRBJ2-5, with 10 positions matching TRBD1. Germline V gene data show CDR1 as LGHNA and CDR2 as YNFKEQ. This CDR3 comprises 16 residues. Trimming at V came to 4 bases and at J to 5 bases, leaving 10 bases not matched to a gene. DNA for the CDR3: TGTGCCAGCAGCCGAACAACCGGGACAGGGGCCGAGACCCAGTACTTC. It yields the protein CASSRTTGTGAETQYF.

The chain couples TRBV9 to TRBJ2-1, with a weak D call TRBD1 (6 bases). This CDR3 comprises 14 residues. The germline CDR1 and CDR2 sequences are SGDLS and YYNGEE. The ends were cut back, 4 bases at V and 4 bases at J, with 12 bases in the middle. CDR3: CASSLTGLYNEQFF. In nucleotides, the CDR3 is TGTGCCAGCAGCCTCACAGGGCTGTACAATGAGCAGTTCTTC.

The chain links TRBV4-3 to TRBJ2-1; 8 bases are a match to TRBD2. The V gene end was trimmed by 3 bases and the J gene end by 0 bases; junction bases not matched to a gene: 10. The CDR3 runs to 18 residues. Per germline, CDR1 LGHNA and CDR2 YSLEER. The CDR3 DNA sequence: TGCGCCAGCAGCCAGAAGCTAGCGGGCCCTAGCTCCTACAATGAGCAGTTCTTC. Encoded protein: CASSQKLAGPSSYNEQFF.

This chain links TRBV19 with TRBJ1-5; TRBD1 might be the D (6 bases). This CDR3 has 15 amino acids. Germline CDR1 is LNHDA and CDR2 is SQIVND (reference sequence). V was shortened by 7 bases and J by 0 bases, with 13 bases between the two germline ends. CDR3 in DNA: TGTGCCAGTATTCCGACAGGATATAGCAATCAGCCCCAGCATTTT. Translated: CASIPTGYSNQPQHF.

The rearrangement uses TRBV28 and TRBJ2-5; possible D gene TRBD2, 6 bases. Germline V lookup: CDR1 MDHEN, CDR2 SYDVKM. The CDR3 is 15 amino acids. V lost 5 bases, J lost 2 bases, and 15 bases lay in between. In DNA, the CDR3 is TGTGCCAGCAGTGCGGAAGCGGGCTCTCAAGAGACCCAGTACTTC. Protein product: CASSAEAGSQETQYF.

The chain is built from TRBV7-9 and TRBJ1-2; D not certain. This CDR3 contains 10 residues. Germline values: CDR1 SEHNR, CDR2 FQNEAQ (reference sequence). V lost 5 bases and J 8 bases, leaving 6 bases between the germline ends. Here the CDR3 reads CASSPGGYTF. The CDR3 bases are TGTGCCAGCAGCCCAGGAGGCTACACCTTC. The variable domain in full, with the rest retrieved from reference TRBV7-9 and TRBJ1-2, is DTGVSQNPRHKITKRGQNVTFRCDPISEHNRLYWYRQTLGQGPEFLTYFQNEAQLEKSRLLSDRFSAERPKGSFSTLEIQRTEQGDSAMYLCASSPGGYTFGSGTRLTVV.

V is TRBV11-1 and J is TRBJ2-5; TRBD2 aligns across 12 bases. Germline assignment: CDR1 SGHAT and CDR2 FQDESV (reference sequence). V lost 4 bases to trimming and J lost 2 bases; unmatched junction nucleotides: 8. This CDR3 is built from 17 residues. The CDR3 loop reads CASSSGLAGMGQETQYF. CDR3 in DNA: TGTGCCAGCAGCTCGGGACTAGCGGGTATGGGACAAGAGACCCAGTACTTC.

The chain links TRBV14 to TRBJ2-3, with 9 bases lining up with TRBD2. Germline CDR1 SGHDN, CDR2 FVKESK. This CDR3 spans 17 amino acids. The V gene end was trimmed by 0 bases and the J gene end by 2 bases; junction bases not matched to a gene: 6. CDR3 sequence (DNA): TGTGCCAGCAGCCAAGATCTGCTAGCGGGGATCACAGATACGCAGTATTTT. This translates into CASSQDLLAGITDTQYF.

This sequence joins TRBV2 and TRBJ1-5; no firm D call. Per the germline V gene, CDR1 is SNHLY and CDR2 is FYNNEI. V lost 3 bases and J lost 0, with 3 bases in between. This CDR3 region has 13 residues. The CDR3 region is CASSDSSNQPQHF. CDR3 nucleotide sequence: TGTGCCAGCAGTGACAGTAGCAATCAGCCCCAGCATTTT.

This clone occurred once. The chain employs TRBV4-3 and TRBJ2-7; 9 nucleotides align to TRBD2. In germline, CDR1 is LGHNA, CDR2 YSLEER. The CDR3 consists of 22 residues. The J segment lost 1 base and the V segment lost 2 bases, leaving 24 bases of the junction unmatched. This chain's CDR3 is CASSQRFSPKGLADPKSYEQYF. The CDR3 bases are TGCGCCAGCAGCCAACGATTTTCCCCAAAGGGACTAGCCGACCCTAAGTCCTACGAGCAGTACTTC.

This chain connects TRBV6-5 to TRBJ2-3; 9 nucleotides match TRBD1. The germline gives CDR1 MNHEY, CDR2 SVGAGI. The CDR3 loop spans 13 amino acids. V lost 8 bases, J lost 2 bases, and 2 bases stayed unmatched. The CDR3: CASRDRVTDTQYF. Here the CDR3 DNA reads TGTGCCAGCCGGGACAGGGTCACAGATACGCAGTATTTT.

The chain has TRBV6-1 and TRBJ1-5, with 9 bases that match TRBD1. This CDR3 contains 16 residues. CDR1 and CDR2 from the germline V gene are MNHNS and SASEGT. V was pared by 4 bases and J by 3 bases, with 7 bases of the junction left unmatched. Written as DNA, the CDR3 is TGTGCCAGCAGTGGGGGACAGGGTCTAGTCAATCAGCCCCAGCATTTT. Residues: CASSGGQGLVNQPQHF.

The gene calls are TRBV13 and TRBJ2-2; D uncertain. Germline CDR1 is PRHDT and CDR2 is FYEKMQ (reference sequence). The CDR3 contains 15 residues. Trimming removed 0 bases from V and 6 bases from J, with 11 bases in between. CDR3 sequence: CASSLGRSISGELFF. The CDR3 DNA reads TGTGCCAGCAGCTTAGGCAGGTCTATATCCGGGGAGCTGTTTTTT.

The chain recombines TRBV4-2 with TRBJ1-1; maybe TRBD1 (5 bases). This CDR3 spans 14 amino acids. V was clipped by 4 bases and J by 5 bases, with 14 bases between them. Germline V gene data show CDR1 as LGHNA and CDR2 as YNFKEQ. This CDR3 is CASSRQGEGTEAFF. DNA for the CDR3: TGTGCCAGCAGCCGTCAAGGGGAGGGGACTGAAGCTTTCTTT.

V gene TRBV7-2 combines with J gene TRBJ1-2, with D possibly being TRBD1 (6 bases). Germline-derived CDR1 and CDR2 are SGHTA and FQGNSA. CDR3 size: 13 residues. The ends were cut back, 1 base at V and 8 bases at J, with 11 bases in the middle. The DNA for the CDR3 is TGTGCCAGCAGCTTAGGACAGGTCTGGGGCTACACCTTC. Protein: CASSLGQVWGYTF.

The chain uses TRBV5-1 and TRBJ2-7; TRBD2 agrees at 12 bases. Germline V gives CDR1 SGHRS, CDR2 YFSETQ. Unmatched junction bases numbered 7, after V lost 7 bases and J lost 5 bases. This CDR3 spans 14 amino acids. The CDR3: CASWVGLAGHEQYF. The CDR3 DNA reads TGCGCCAGCTGGGTGGGACTAGCGGGTCACGAGCAGTACTTC.

In nucleotides, the CDR3 is TGTGCCAGCAGTGTAGAACAGGGGAAGGGCTACGAGCAGTACTTC. This codes for CASSVEQGKGYEQYF. V is TRBV2 and J is TRBJ2-7, with TRBD1 matching 7 bases. The CDR3 has 15 amino acids. The ends lost 4 bases at V and 3 bases at J; junction bases unmatched: 9. The germline V gene encodes CDR1 SNHLY and CDR2 FYNNEI.

This rearrangement joins TRBV13 to TRBJ2-5, with no clear D. This CDR3 region has 14 residues. The germline V and J ends were trimmed by 5 bases and 2 bases, with 12 bases remaining between them. Germline CDR1 reads PRHDT; CDR2 reads FYEKMQ (reference sequence). The CDR3 protein is CASSPSARQETQYF. CDR3 sequence (DNA): TGTGCCAGCAGCCCCAGCGCTAGGCAAGAGACCCAGTACTTC.